The clone carrying this TCR beta chain was seen just once. This sample is part of a study of coeliac disease. The germline CDR1 and CDR2 sequences are SGDLS and YYNGEE. The ends were cut back, 0 bases at V and 0 bases at J, with 8 bases in the middle. The CDR3 spans 15 residues. Sequencing used one aliquot of around 540,000 cells per fraction. Assay used: immunoSEQ multiplex PCR; TCRdb lists only in-frame clones, some missing. The sample includes nearly 7,000 clones, approximately 78% of them seen just once. The chain links TRBV9 to TRBJ2-3; possibly TRBD1 for D (6 bases). The sequence came from a man younger than 45 with celiac disease. Material: lamina propria lymphocytes from the gut. CDR3 sequence reads: CASSVVGASTDTQYF. The CDR3 DNA sequence: TGTGCCAGCAGCGTAGTGGGGGCCAGCACAGATACGCAGTATTTT.